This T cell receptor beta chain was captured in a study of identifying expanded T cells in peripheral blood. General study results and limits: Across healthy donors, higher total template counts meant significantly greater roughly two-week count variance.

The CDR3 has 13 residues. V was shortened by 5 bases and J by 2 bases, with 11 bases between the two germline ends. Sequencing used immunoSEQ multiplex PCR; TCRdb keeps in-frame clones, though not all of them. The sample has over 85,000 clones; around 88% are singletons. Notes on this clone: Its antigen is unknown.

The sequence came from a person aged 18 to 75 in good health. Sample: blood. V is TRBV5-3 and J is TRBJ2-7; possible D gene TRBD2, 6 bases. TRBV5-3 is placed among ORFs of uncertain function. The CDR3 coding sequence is TGTGCCAGAAGGCTAGCGCGCGCCTACGAGCAGTACTTC. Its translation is CARRLARAYEQYF.